A single sample is the source of the 11 T cell receptor beta chains below, sequenced in a study of blood T cell repertoires in COVID-19 (dated by TCRdb to the early 2020s). Libraries were made using the immunoSEQ multiplex PCR assay. TCRdb provides this immuneACCESS table in a form limited to in-frame rearrangements. Some clones are lacking; in checked studies, under half of them reflect an unresolved V gene, and why the rest are absent is not known. The sample records approximately 150,000 clones, 70% to 85% of which are singletons. The top ten clones comprise about 18% of the sample. Sequencing was performed on peripheral blood. These receptors originate from a woman older than 75 with acute or convalescent COVID-19.

This clone was picked up a small number of times. The chain uses TRBV3-1 (or the pseudogene TRBV3-2) and TRBJ1-6; the D is unclear. Trimming took off 1 base at V and 9 bases at J, with 13 bases between the two ends. The CDR3 has 15 amino acids. Germline V gene data show CDR1 as LGHDT and CDR2 as YNNKEL (reference sequence). The DNA for the CDR3 is TGTGCCAGCAGCCAAGGGCGAGGGTATGGTTCACCCCTCCACTTT. This gives the protein CASSQGRGYGSPLHF.

This sequence joins TRBV6-5 and TRBJ2-5; 8 bases line up with TRBD1. The CDR3 extends over 13 amino acids. Germline V gene sequence: CDR1 MNHEY, CDR2 SVGAGI. The junction had 5 bases not matched to a gene; V was cut back by 6 bases and J by 5 bases. The CDR3 region is CASRRTGMETQYF. The CDR3, as DNA: TGTGCCAGCAGACGGACAGGGATGGAGACCCAGTACTTC.

V and J are TRBV27 and TRBJ1-1, with D possibly being TRBD1 (6 bases). There are 15 residues in the CDR3. The V end was cut by 2 bases, the J end by 2 bases, with 12 bases between. The germline V gene has CDR1 MNHEY and CDR2 SMNVEV (reference sequence). The CDR3 DNA reads as TGTGCCAGCAGTTTAGGGGGGGCGTTAAACACTGAAGCTTTCTTT. This codes for CASSLGGALNTEAFF.

The J gene is TRBJ1-1, the V gene TRBV5-1, with 7 bases matching TRBD1. The CDR3 sequence is 14 residues long. CDR1 and CDR2 from the germline V gene are SGHRS and YFSETQ. Germline trimming cut 4 bases from V and 1 base from J; bases unmatched to any gene: 4. The CDR3 sequence is CASSRGQQNTEAFF. The CDR3 bases are TGCGCCAGCAGCCGGGGACAGCAGAACACTGAAGCTTTCTTT. Looking up the rest from reference TRBV5-1 and TRBJ1-1 gives the full variable domain: KAGVTQTPRYLIKTRGQQVTLSCSPISGHRSVSWYQQTPGQGLQFLFEYFSETQRNKGNFPGRFSGRQFSNSRSEMNVSTLELGDSALYLCASSRGQQNTEAFFGQGTRLTVV.

The J gene is TRBJ1-1, the V gene TRBV18, with D hard to call. CDR3 length equals 14 residues. CDR1 KGHSH and CDR2 LQKENI come from the germline V gene. V lost 3 bases and J 1 base, leaving 9 bases between the germline ends. CDR3 coding DNA: TGTGCCAGCTCACCTCGGGAGAGGAACACTGAAGCTTTCTTT. Residues: CASSPRERNTEAFF.

At least ten counts were recorded for this clone. The chain is built from TRBV3-1 (or the pseudogene TRBV3-2) and TRBJ1-3, with D maybe TRBD1 (6 bases). Trimming left V 1 base short and J 7 bases short, with 14 bases between. This CDR3 contains 15 residues. Germline-derived CDR1 and CDR2 are LGHDT and YNNKEL (reference sequence). The CDR3 nucleotides read TGTGCCAGCAGCCAAGCCGAAACAGGGTTCAACACCATATATTTT. It yields the protein CASSQAETGFNTIYF.

This chain connects TRBV7-8 to TRBJ1-2; D might be TRBD1 (5 bases). Germline assignment: CDR1 SGHVS and CDR2 FQNEAQ. The CDR3 sequence is 14 residues long. V lost 4 bases and J 3 bases, leaving 12 bases between the germline ends. CDR3 sequence (DNA): TGTGCCAGCAGCTCTTCAGGCAGGGACTATGGCTACACCTTC. Amino acid sequence: CASSSSGRDYGYTF.

The CDR3 region has the DNA TGTGCCAGCGGGTATGCGGATTCACCCCTCCACTTT. Encoded protein: CASGYADSPLHF. This chain connects TRBV7-2 to TRBJ1-6; D remains unclear. V lost 8 bases, J lost 8 bases, and 10 bases lay in between. The CDR3 extends over 12 amino acids. Per the germline V gene, CDR1 is SGHTA and CDR2 is FQGNSA. The variable domain in full, completed from reference TRBV7-2 and TRBJ1-6, reads GAGVSQSPSNKVTEKGKDVELRCDPISGHTALYWYRQSLGQGLEFLIYFQGNSAPDKSGLPSDRFSAERTGGSVSTLTIQRTQQEDSAVYLCASGYADSPLHFGNGTRLTVT.

This chain joins TRBV30 and TRBJ1-4; tentative D call: TRBD1 (5 bases). CDR1 is GTSNPN, CDR2 SVGIG, per germline (reference sequence). This CDR3 is built from 14 residues. Trimming removed 2 bases at V and 5 bases at J, with 12 bases between. DNA for the CDR3: TGTGCCTGGAGTATGTTGGGGGGAAATGAAAAACTGTTTTTT. Translation: CAWSMLGGNEKLFF.

The chain combines TRBV12-5 with TRBJ1-1; weak D call: TRBD1 (6 bases). The CDR3 runs 15 residues. The V gene lost 3 bases and the J gene lost 0 bases, with 11 bases spanning the gap. CDR1 and CDR2 from the germline V gene are LGHNT and FRNRAP. This CDR3 reads CASGLGQFVNTEAFF. In DNA, the CDR3 is TGTGCTAGTGGTTTAGGACAGTTCGTGAACACTGAAGCTTTCTTT.

This chain links TRBV4-3 with TRBJ1-1; D gene ambiguous. V was shortened by 0 bases and J by 0 bases, with 5 bases between the two germline ends. This CDR3 has 14 amino acids. Per the germline V gene, CDR1 is LGHNA and CDR2 is YSLEER. The CDR3 region is CASSQDPMNTEAFF. CDR3 DNA sequence: TGCGCCAGCAGCCAAGATCCCATGAACACTGAAGCTTTCTTT.